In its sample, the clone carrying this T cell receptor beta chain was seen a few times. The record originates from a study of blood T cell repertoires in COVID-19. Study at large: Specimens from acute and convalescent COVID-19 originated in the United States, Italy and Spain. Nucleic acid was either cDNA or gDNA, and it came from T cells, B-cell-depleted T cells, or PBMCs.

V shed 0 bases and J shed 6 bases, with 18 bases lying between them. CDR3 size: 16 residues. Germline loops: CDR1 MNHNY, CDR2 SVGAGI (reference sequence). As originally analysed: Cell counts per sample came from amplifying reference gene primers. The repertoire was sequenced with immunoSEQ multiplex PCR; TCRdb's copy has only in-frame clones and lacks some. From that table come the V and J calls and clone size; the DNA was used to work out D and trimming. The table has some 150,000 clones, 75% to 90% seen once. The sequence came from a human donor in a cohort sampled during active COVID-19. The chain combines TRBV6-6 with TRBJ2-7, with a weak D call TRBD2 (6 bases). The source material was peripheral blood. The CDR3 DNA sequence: TGTGCCAGCAGTTACTCGTATGGCGCTAGCGCAAGCGAGCAGTACGTC. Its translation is CASSYSYGASASEQYV.